The entry that follows covers one TCR beta chain sequence. Sequencing was performed with immunoSEQ multiplex PCR; in TCRdb, only in-frame clones are kept and a portion is missing. This table has some 1,100,000 clones, approximately 80% appearing once. The V gene's germline CDR1 is SGHNT and CDR2 YENEEA. Germline trimming cut 5 bases from V and 0 bases from J; bases unmatched to any gene: 2. The CDR3 loop spans 14 amino acids. The study drew all its donors from Caucasian adults living in Nashville, Tennessee. Subsets obtained from CD4+ cells comprised CD45RA+ naive and CD45RA-negative memory cells. The data were taken from a study of shared clonotypes between healthy human individuals. Study in general: The plates for each donor numbered three CD4 naive, three CD4 memory, two CD8 naive and one CD8 memory.

The clonotype was recovered from a man younger than 35 in good health. Some clones in this sample may be carry-over from other donors' samples. The chain links TRBV11-3 to TRBJ2-7; 9 nucleotides match TRBD1. The material sequenced was memory CD4+ T cells from PBMCs. Subset indicated: CD45RA-negative fraction. The CDR3: CASSQTGGSYEQYF. CDR3 nucleotide sequence: TGTGCCAGCAGCCAGACAGGGGGCTCCTACGAGCAGTACTTC.